The 30 T cell receptor beta chains given below trace back to one sample, sequenced in a study of blood T cell repertoires in COVID-19. Only in-frame clones appear in the TCRdb table, and some are missing; sequencing was by immunoSEQ multiplex PCR. The top ten clones hold around 8% of a sample with fewer than 700,000 clones, approximately 91% of them seen once. Specimen: peripheral blood. The receptors here all came from a woman in her forties or fifties with COVID-19, enrolled during active disease.

The V call is TRBV5-1, the J call TRBJ2-3; 8 bases are shared with TRBD2. Germline V gene sequence: CDR1 SGHRS, CDR2 YFSETQ. The CDR3 sequence is 19 residues long. V was pared by 2 bases and J by 0 bases, with 14 bases of the junction left unmatched. This CDR3 reads CASSLRPSGGPTSTDTQYF. The CDR3 DNA is TGCGCCAGCAGCTTACGCCCCAGCGGGGGTCCTACTAGCACAGATACGCAGTATTTT.

V and J are TRBV11-2 and TRBJ2-7; the match to TRBD1 covers 9 bases. CDR3 size: 15 residues. Germline-derived CDR1 and CDR2 are SGHAT and FQNNGV. The trim removed 5 bases at V and 3 bases at J, leaving 8 bases unmatched. This chain's CDR3 is CASSLEQGAFYEQYF. CDR3 coding DNA: TGTGCCAGCAGCCTGGAACAGGGGGCTTTCTACGAGCAGTACTTC.

This chain joins TRBV10-1 and TRBJ2-1; perhaps TRBD1 as D (5 bases). CDR1 WNHNN and CDR2 SYGVQD come from the germline V gene (reference sequence). The CDR3 length is 13 residues. V lost 3 bases, J lost 12 bases, and 15 bases lay in between. The DNA of the CDR3 is TGCGCCAGCAGTGATCCCGCAGGGATGGGGCAGTTCTTC. Translated, it gives CASSDPAGMGQFF.

CDR3 DNA: TGTGCCAGCAGTTTATCGACGACGGGGCTAGCGGGGACCCCAAGCTCCTACAATGAGCAGTTCTTC. Translation gives CASSLSTTGLAGTPSSYNEQFF. The chain employs TRBV27 and TRBJ2-1; 9 bases align to TRBD2. The CDR3 loop spans 22 amino acids. CDR1 is MNHEY and CDR2 is SMNVEV in the germline V gene (reference sequence). V was pared by 0 bases and J by 0 bases, with 18 bases of the junction left unmatched.

The chain has TRBV9 and TRBJ1-6; 7 nucleotides agree with TRBD1. Germline CDR1 and CDR2: SGDLS and YYNGEE. The trim removed 7 bases at V and 8 bases at J, leaving 9 bases unmatched. The CDR3 covers 14 residues. Here the CDR3 reads CASSFQGEDSPLHF. CDR3 coding DNA: TGTGCCAGCTCCTTCCAGGGGGAGGATTCACCCCTCCACTTT. The full variable domain, its missing parts supplied by reference TRBV9 and TRBJ1-6, is DSGVTQTPKHLITATGQRVTLRCSPRSGDLSVYWYQQSLDQGLQFLIQYYNGEERAKGNILERFSAQQFPDLHSELNLSSLELGDSALYFCASSFQGEDSPLHFGNGTRLTVT.

V and J are TRBV12-3 or TRBV12-4 and TRBJ1-2; D might be TRBD1 (6 bases). The CDR3 runs 13 residues. Trimming shortened V by 3 bases and J by 6 bases, and 11 bases separated the two germline ends. Here the CDR3 DNA reads TGTGCCAGCAGTTTTATCAGGGGTAATGGCTACACCTTC. This gives the protein CASSFIRGNGYTF.

This sequence joins TRBV15 and TRBJ2-3; 7 bases match TRBD2. CDR1 and CDR2 (germline): LNHNV, YYDKDF (reference sequence). The CDR3 spans 21 residues. J lost 0 bases, V lost 3 bases, and 21 bases had no gene match. The CDR3 DNA is TGTGCCACCAGCAGTCCAAGCTTTGGTAGCGGGCTTTTATCTAGCACAGATACGCAGTATTTT. This codes for CATSSPSFGSGLLSSTDTQYF.

V is TRBV5-1 and J is TRBJ2-3; 7 nucleotides match TRBD2. The trim removed 2 bases at V and 0 bases at J, leaving 12 bases unmatched. The CDR3 extends over 18 amino acids. CDR1 and CDR2 from the germline V gene are SGHRS and YFSETQ. CDR3 amino acids: CASSFGLVAQPSTDTQYF. CDR3 DNA sequence: TGCGCCAGCAGCTTCGGACTAGTAGCCCAACCGAGCACAGATACGCAGTATTTT.

This sequence joins TRBV18 and TRBJ1-4; 9 nucleotides line up with TRBD1. CDR1 KGHSH and CDR2 LQKENI come from the germline V gene. V lost 3 bases, J lost 3 bases, and 2 bases stayed unmatched. CDR3 length: 15 amino acids. The CDR3 DNA is TGTGCCAGCTCACCCGGACAGGGGTCTAATGAAAAACTGTTTTTT. It codes for CASSPGQGSNEKLFF.

This clone has just a few counts. This chain connects TRBV27 to TRBJ1-5, with 7 bases that match TRBD1. After removal of 6 bases from V and 0 bases from J, the junction contained 14 bases not matched to a gene. The CDR3 has 18 residues. Germline values: CDR1 MNHEY, CDR2 SMNVEV (reference sequence). The CDR3 nucleotides are TGTGCCAGCAGCCGACAGGGTCCATCCATTTATAGCAATCAGCCCCAGCATTTT. Translating gives CASSRQGPSIYSNQPQHF.

The V call is TRBV7-9, the J call TRBJ2-3; a weak D match, TRBD1 (5 bases). Germline V gives CDR1 SEHNR, CDR2 FQNEAQ (reference sequence). Trimming took 6 bases from V and 6 from J, leaving 16 bases between them. The CDR3 is 14 residues long. DNA of the CDR3: TGTGCCAGCAGTTCCCTTAGGGGCCCGGATACGCAGTATTTT. Protein sequence: CASSSLRGPDTQYF.

This chain joins TRBV29-1 and TRBJ2-2, with 9 bases matching TRBD1. Germline CDR1 SQVTM, CDR2 ANQGSEA. The CDR3 is made up of 14 amino acids. V shed 5 bases and J 1 base; nucleotides not matched to a gene: 2. The CDR3 coding sequence is TGCAGCGTTTGGGGACAGGGGAACACCGGGGAGCTGTTTTTT. It specifies CSVWGQGNTGELFF.

The chain joins TRBV2 to TRBJ1-2, with D possibly TRBD1 on 5 matching bases. Between the trimmed V and J ends, which lost 2 bases and 4 bases, there was a span of 14 bases. Germline-derived CDR1 and CDR2 are SNHLY and FYNNEI. The length of the CDR3 is 15 residues. The CDR3 region is CASSELDTGGYGYTF. The CDR3 coding sequence is TGTGCCAGCAGTGAATTGGACACGGGGGGCTATGGCTACACCTTC.

The chain has TRBV2 and TRBJ2-3, with 8 bases matching TRBD2. The germline V gene has CDR1 SNHLY and CDR2 FYNNEI. V lost 4 bases, J lost 0 bases, and 3 bases stayed unmatched. The CDR3 is made up of 15 amino acids. The CDR3 sequence: CASSGRGGSTDTQYF. CDR3 DNA sequence: TGTGCCAGCAGTGGCCGGGGGGGAAGCACAGATACGCAGTATTTT. The full variable domain, rest sourced from reference TRBV2 and TRBJ2-3, is EPEVTQTPSHQVTQMGQEVILRCVPISNHLYFYWYRQILGQKVEFLVSFYNNEISEKSEIFDDQFSVERPDGSNFTLKIRSTKLEDSAMYFCASSGRGGSTDTQYFGPGTRLTVL.

The chain links TRBV2 to TRBJ2-7; TRBD1 agrees at 11 bases. CDR1 and CDR2 from the germline V gene are SNHLY and FYNNEI. Trimming took 0 bases from V and 3 from J; bases not matched to a gene: 4. The CDR3 runs 16 residues. The CDR3 DNA follows: TGTGCCAGCAGTGAAGCCGGGACAGGGGGTGGCTACGAGCAGTACTTC. It yields the protein CASSEAGTGGGYEQYF.

The chain joins TRBV19 to TRBJ1-2; D unclear. The V gene lost 10 bases and the J gene lost 5 bases, with 20 bases spanning the gap. Germline V gene lookup returns CDR1 LNHDA and CDR2 SQIVND (reference sequence). The CDR3 sequence is 14 residues long. Here the CDR3 reads CAIRKSPARYGYTF. CDR3 DNA: TGTGCCATACGGAAGTCCCCGGCGAGGTATGGCTACACCTTC. The full variable domain, rest sourced from reference TRBV19 and TRBJ1-2, is DGGITQSPKYLFRKEGQNVTLSCEQNLNHDAMYWYRQDPGQGLRLIYYSQIVNDFQKGDIAEGYSVSREKKESFPLTVTSAQKNPTAFYLCAIRKSPARYGYTFGSGTRLTVV.

This chain links TRBV5-1 with TRBJ2-7, with 13 bases that match TRBD2. The germline gives CDR1 SGHRS, CDR2 YFSETQ. This CDR3 spans 16 amino acids. With 4 bases clipped from V and 2 bases from J, the junction kept 6 bases outside the gene matches. The CDR3 loop is CASSQLAGGAPYEQYF. The CDR3 DNA is TGCGCCAGCAGCCAACTAGCGGGGGGGGCCCCCTACGAGCAGTACTTC.

This rearrangement joins TRBV30 to TRBJ2-3, with a possible D match to TRBD2 (5 bases). The V end lost 8 bases, the J end lost 2 bases, and 14 bases lay between the germline ends. The CDR3 has 13 residues. In germline, CDR1 is GTSNPN, CDR2 SVGIG (reference sequence). CDR3: CAGSTTSTDTQYF. DNA of the CDR3: TGTGCCGGCTCGACTACCTCCACAGATACGCAGTATTTT.

The V and J genes are TRBV12-3 or TRBV12-4 and TRBJ1-2, with a tentative D call TRBD1 (6 bases). Trimming shortened V by 4 bases and J by 6 bases, and 9 bases separated the two germline ends. This CDR3 has 12 amino acids. Here the CDR3 reads CASSSWTDGYTF. CDR3 coding DNA: TGTGCCAGCAGTTCCTGGACAGATGGCTACACCTTC.

The chain has TRBV28 and TRBJ2-7; D may be TRBD2 (6 bases). From germline, CDR1 is MDHEN and CDR2 SYDVKM. Between the trimmed V and J ends, which lost 7 bases and 0 bases, there was a span of 19 bases. The CDR3 length is 16 residues. The DNA for the CDR3 is TGTGCCAGCACCCCTGGGGGAGGCGAGAGCTCCTACGAGCAGTACTTC. Protein sequence: CASTPGGGESSYEQYF.

The J gene is TRBJ1-1, the V gene TRBV2; D is ambiguous. The CDR3 totals 11 residues. The germline V gene has CDR1 SNHLY and CDR2 FYNNEI. V shed 8 bases and J shed 11 bases, with 15 bases lying between them. The CDR3, as DNA: TGTGCCAGCCTCCTATCTGTTCCGGCTTTCTTT. It codes for CASLLSVPAFF.

The rearrangement joins TRBV30 to TRBJ2-7; D gene unclear. Germline V gene sequence: CDR1 GTSNPN, CDR2 SVGIG (reference sequence). This CDR3 spans 13 amino acids. The V and J ends lost 3 bases and 7 bases respectively, with 16 bases between them. Written as DNA, the CDR3 is TGTGCCTGGAGCCGATCTAGTTCTCTGGAGCAGTACTTC. Amino acid sequence: CAWSRSSSLEQYF.

The chain has TRBV6-5 and TRBJ1-2; D is perhaps TRBD1 (5 bases). The V and J ends lost 0 bases and 6 bases respectively, with 17 bases between them. Germline loops: CDR1 MNHEY, CDR2 SVGAGI. CDR3 size: 16 residues. The CDR3 spells CASSYSSGSVINGYTF. The CDR3 nucleotides are TGTGCCAGCAGTTACTCGTCAGGGTCGGTAATAAATGGCTACACCTTC.

This clone was found a few times. The V and J genes are TRBV6-7 and TRBJ2-2; 9 nucleotides agree with TRBD1. TRBV6-7 falls under the ORF class, with uncertain function. The CDR3 contains 20 residues. Losses at the gene ends were 0 bases for V and 3 bases for J; bases not matched to a gene: 14. CDR3 region: CASSYSTWDRAVEDTGELFF. In DNA, the CDR3 is TGTGCCAGCAGTTACTCGACATGGGACAGGGCGGTAGAGGACACCGGGGAGCTGTTTTTT.

The V and J genes are TRBV28 and TRBJ1-5; D possibly corresponds to TRBD1 (5 bases). CDR3 length equals 15 residues. Trimming left V 5 bases short and J 5 bases short, with 16 bases between. Per the germline V gene, CDR1 is MDHEN and CDR2 is SYDVKM. The CDR3 DNA follows: TGTGCCAGCAGTCCGGGGGGAAAACACTATCAGCCCCAGCATTTT. This codes for CASSPGGKHYQPQHF.

The chain joins TRBV20-1 to TRBJ2-7, with no clear D. V was pared by 3 bases and J by 0 bases, with 6 bases between. From germline, CDR1 is DFQATT and CDR2 SNEGSKA (reference sequence). The CDR3 extends over 12 amino acids. The CDR3 spells CSASPSSYEQYF. As DNA, the CDR3 is TGCAGTGCTAGTCCTAGCTCCTACGAGCAGTACTTC.

This chain links TRBV24-1 with TRBJ1-3; D is unresolved. The ends were cut back, 0 bases at V and 0 bases at J, with 14 bases in the middle. The CDR3 spans 18 residues. CDR1 and CDR2 from the germline V gene are KGHDR and SFDVKD. The CDR3 sequence is CATSDLNALEGSGNTIYF. The CDR3 DNA is TGTGCCACCAGTGATTTGAACGCGCTGGAGGGCTCTGGAAACACCATATATTTT.

The CDR3 sequence: CASSQSQGATYEQYF. CDR3 DNA: TGCGCCAGCAGCCAGTCCCAGGGGGCCACCTACGAGCAGTACTTC. The V call is TRBV4-1, the J call TRBJ2-7; 8 bases map to TRBD1. There are 15 residues in the CDR3. V dropped 3 bases and J dropped 2; count of bases not matched to a gene: 6. Germline values: CDR1 MGHRA, CDR2 YSYEKL.

The genes are TRBV9 and TRBJ2-2; no clear D. The CDR3 is 16 amino acids. The V gene's germline CDR1 is SGDLS and CDR2 YYNGEE. Trimming cost V 3 bases and J 5 bases, with 17 bases left between them. CDR3 amino acids: CASSANRPSRTGELFF. The CDR3 coding sequence is TGTGCCAGCAGCGCGAACCGGCCGAGCAGGACCGGGGAGCTGTTTTTT.

The chain uses TRBV27 and TRBJ2-3, with D maybe TRBD1 (5 bases). Germline V gene lookup returns CDR1 MNHEY and CDR2 SMNVEV (reference sequence). This CDR3 has 15 residues. Trimming removed 0 bases at V and 1 base at J, with 8 bases between. CDR3 sequence (DNA): TGTGCCAGCAGTTTATCGCAGGGTGGCACAGATACGCAGTATTTT. This gives the protein CASSLSQGGTDTQYF.